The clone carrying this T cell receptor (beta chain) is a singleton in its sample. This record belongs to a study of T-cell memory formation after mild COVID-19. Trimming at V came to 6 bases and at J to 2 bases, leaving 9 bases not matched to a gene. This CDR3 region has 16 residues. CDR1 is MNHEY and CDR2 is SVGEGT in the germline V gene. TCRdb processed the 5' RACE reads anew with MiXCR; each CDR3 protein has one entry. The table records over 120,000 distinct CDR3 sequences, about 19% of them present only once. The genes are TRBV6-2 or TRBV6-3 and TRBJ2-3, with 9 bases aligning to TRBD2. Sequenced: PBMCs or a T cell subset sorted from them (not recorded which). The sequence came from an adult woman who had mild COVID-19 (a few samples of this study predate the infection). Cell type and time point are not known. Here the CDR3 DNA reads TGTGCCAGCAGCAAACTTAGCGGGAGATCCACAGATACGCAGTATTTT. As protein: CASSKLSGRSTDTQYF.